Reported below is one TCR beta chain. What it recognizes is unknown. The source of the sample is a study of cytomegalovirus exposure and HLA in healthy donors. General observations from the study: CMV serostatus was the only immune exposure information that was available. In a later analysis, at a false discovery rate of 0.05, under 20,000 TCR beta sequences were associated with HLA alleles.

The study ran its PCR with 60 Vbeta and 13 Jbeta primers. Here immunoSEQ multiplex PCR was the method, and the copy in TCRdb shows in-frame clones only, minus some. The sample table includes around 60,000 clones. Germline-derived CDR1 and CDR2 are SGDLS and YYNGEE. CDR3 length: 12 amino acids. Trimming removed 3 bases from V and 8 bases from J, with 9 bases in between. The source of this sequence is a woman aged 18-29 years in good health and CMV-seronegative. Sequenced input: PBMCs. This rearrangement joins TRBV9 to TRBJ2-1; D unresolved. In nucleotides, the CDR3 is TGTGCCAGCAGCGCCTTGGGCGATGAGCAGTTCTTC. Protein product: CASSALGDEQFF.